This T cell receptor (beta chain) was recovered during a study of brain T cells in children with intractable seizures (dated by TCRdb to the early 2020s). For the study in its entirety: A NanoString immunology panel was first used to screen resected brain tissue from roughly 53 pediatric epilepsy surgery cases for immune gene transcripts. Of the roughly 12 selected surgery cases, pre-surgery blood was also sequenced for eight, so four had brain tissue only. On the study overall, not on this receptor specifically: Sequencing depth differed between pre- and post-surgery blood, so clones missing from the pre-surgery sample may reflect undersampling. The patients' HCMV serostatus was not known, and viral specificity was inferred solely from CDR3 sequence similarity.

The germline V gene (reference sequence) sets CDR1 to PRHDT and CDR2 to FYEKMQ. At the junction V is shortened by 4 bases and J by 0 bases, with 13 bases in between. From the cysteine up to the phenylalanine, the CDR3 has a length of 16 residues. Solely the CDR3 DNA is kept, with 48 bases framed from the first base. This clone was observed a single time. Its antigen target is currently unknown. No base-level quality is on record; no much larger clone is a single base apart. The time point tag for this specimen amounts to: blood from clinic visit 5 months post-surgery; TSC patient then seizure free. Surgery cases with the highest brain T cell transcript signatures were selected for TCR beta chain sequencing of brain tissue and, where available, blood. Before surgery, the patients had been given at least one anti-epileptic drug. TCR-sequenced patients were children with drug-resistant epilepsy due to tuberous sclerosis complex, focal cortical dysplasia, Rasmussen encephalitis or hemimegalencephaly. The Monarch genomic DNA purification kit was used to extract bulk genomic DNA from unsorted brain tissue and whole blood.

TCR beta chain sequences were generated from genomic DNA using the immunoSEQ assay. In the paper's pipeline: Any CDR3 sequence that did not begin with the conserved framework cysteine at position 104 was removed by hand. To get clonality, the normalized Shannon's Diversity Index was subtracted from one, giving values from 0 (maximal diversity) to 1 (oligoclonal). Differences in the frequency of the same CDR3 between samples, such as brain versus blood, were assessed with chi-squared comparison-of-proportions tests. Public clonotypes were identified by searching immuneACCESS, and similarity to known antiviral clonotypes was assessed with the VDJdb browser. TCRdb took this table from immuneACCESS and kept in-frame rearrangements with V and J called. Such tables lack part of the clones; where checked against another copy, unresolved V genes explain under half of the gap, and the rest is unexplained. V and J calls and clone size are as listed in that table; D and trimming were resolved from the DNA. In all, the sample holds 300,000 to 400,000 clones, and over 90% of those were seen once. Around 6% of the sample is held by the ten biggest clonotypes.

The rearranged chain carries TRBV13 and TRBJ1-3; the best D guess is TRBD1, with 6 bases matching. This receptor was taken from a boy under three years old with tuberous sclerosis and intractable seizures. The material was peripheral blood, obtained roughly 5 months after surgery. The DNA reads as follows: TGTGCCAGCAGCTCGCAGGGGCGACCCTCTGGAAACACCATATATTTT. This translates into CASSSQGRPSGNTIYF.